The clone carrying this T cell receptor beta chain has a single count. This entry belongs to a study of cytomegalovirus exposure and HLA in healthy donors. The PCR contained 60 Vbeta and 13 Jbeta primers. Clones were read by immunoSEQ multiplex PCR, and TCRdb kept only the in-frame ones, dropping some. The table includes around 240,000 clones, about 80% detected once. This sequence originates from a woman in her thirties or forties in good health and CMV-seropositive. The sample comprised PBMCs.

CDR3 sequence: CASGGLALSYEQYF. The CDR3 DNA follows: TGTGCCAGCGGGGGCCTAGCTCTCTCCTACGAGCAGTACTTC. The chain employs TRBV2 and TRBJ2-7; perhaps TRBD1 as D (6 bases). The V gene's germline CDR1 is SNHLY and CDR2 FYNNEI. The germline V and J ends were trimmed by 8 bases and 0 bases, with 14 bases remaining between them. The CDR3 totals 14 residues.